The clone carrying this TCR beta chain appeared many times. These data belong to a study of early T cells in non-severe SARS-CoV-2 infection. Looking at the study overall: From unsorted whole blood, bulk RNA was sequenced, and the chains remained unpaired.

TCRdb called the 5' RACE reads again in MiXCR, with one record for every CDR3 protein. The data contain around 70,000 distinct CDR3 sequences, 12% of them singletons. The length of the CDR3 is 15 residues. Germline-derived CDR1 and CDR2 are SGHRS and YFSETQ. Trimming took off 4 bases at V and 3 bases at J, with 17 bases between the two ends. The TCR comes from an adult who was a healthcare worker with PCR-confirmed SARS-CoV-2 infection or an uninfected control (not recorded which). The sequencing sample was made of whole blood. The chain has TRBV5-1 and TRBJ2-7; D is possibly TRBD2 (5 bases). The CDR3 reads CASSDYSGNIYEQYF. For the CDR3, the DNA is TGCGCCAGCAGCGACTACAGTGGAAATATCTACGAGCAGTACTTC.